This is a list of T cell receptor beta chains from one sample in a study of CD4 T cells in relation to SARS-CoV-2 and coronaviruses. TCRdb's table, derived via immunoSEQ multiplex PCR, lists solely in-frame clones and lacks some. The sample consists of some 40,000 clones, about four fifths of them appearing once. The antigens these receptors bind are not known. Sequencing was carried out using naive CD4+ T cells from PBMCs, cultured in vitro. The receptors come from an adult with COVID-19. Each CDR3 is given with its conserved first and last residue. The D gene is left open where the match is weak. Clone size appears in some rows only: once, few, many, or a class for an expanded clone.

v_call	j_call	d_call	clone_size	cdr3_aa	cdr3_nt
TRBV7-9	TRBJ2-1	-	-	CASSLARPPLNNEQFF	TGTGCCAGCAGCTTAGCGCGGCCCCCCCTCAACAATGAGCAGTTCTTC
TRBV12-3/TRBV12-4	TRBJ2-1	-	-	CASSSLVNEQFF	TGTGCCAGCAGTTCCCTCGTCAATGAGCAGTTCTTC
TRBV4-1	TRBJ2-5	TRBD1	-	CASSRRGQGQETQYF	TGCGCCAGCAGCCGACGGGGACAGGGGCAAGAGACCCAGTACTTC
TRBV7-9	TRBJ2-3	TRBD1	-	CASNAQGVSDTQYF	TGTGCCAGCAACGCACAGGGGGTGTCAGATACGCAGTATTTT
TRBV3-1/TRBV3-2	TRBJ1-3	-	-	CASSHSGNTIYF	TGTGCCAGCAGCCACTCTGGAAACACCATATATTTT
TRBV7-3	TRBJ2-5	TRBD1	-	CASSTGQGKQGETQYF	TGTGCCAGCAGCACCGGACAGGGAAAACAGGGGGAGACCCAGTACTTC
TRBV18	TRBJ1-2	-	few	CASSSGQEYGYTF	TGTGCCAGCTCATCGGGGCAGGAGTATGGCTACACCTTC
TRBV7-2	TRBJ1-2	-	-	CASSFWGGLDGYTF	TGTGCCAGCAGCTTCTGGGGGGGGCTAGATGGCTACACCTTC
TRBV5-1	TRBJ1-3	-	-	CASSLLSGPIYF	TGCGCCAGCAGCTTGCTATCCGGACCCATATATTTT
TRBV5-5	TRBJ2-5	-	-	CASSLGLGLQETQYF	TGTGCCAGCAGCTTGGGGTTAGGTCTACAAGAGACCCAGTACTTC